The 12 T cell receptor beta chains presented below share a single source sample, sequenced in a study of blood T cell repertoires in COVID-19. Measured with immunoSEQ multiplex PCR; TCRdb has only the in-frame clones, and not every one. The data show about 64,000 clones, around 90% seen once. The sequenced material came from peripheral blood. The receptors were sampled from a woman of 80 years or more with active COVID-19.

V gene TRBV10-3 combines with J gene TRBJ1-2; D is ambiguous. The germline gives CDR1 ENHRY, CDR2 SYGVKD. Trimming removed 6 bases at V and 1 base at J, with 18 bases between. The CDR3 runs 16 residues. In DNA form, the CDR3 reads TGTGCCATCAGCGAAAGTCGCCAGTCGTTTAACTATGGCTACACCTTC. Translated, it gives CAISESRQSFNYGYTF.

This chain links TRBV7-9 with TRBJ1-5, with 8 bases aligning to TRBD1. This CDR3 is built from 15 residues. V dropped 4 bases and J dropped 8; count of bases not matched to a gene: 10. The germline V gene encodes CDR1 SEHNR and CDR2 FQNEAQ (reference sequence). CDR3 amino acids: CASSSTQGAWEPQHF. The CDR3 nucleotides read TGTGCCAGCAGCTCGACTCAGGGGGCTTGGGAGCCCCAGCATTTT.

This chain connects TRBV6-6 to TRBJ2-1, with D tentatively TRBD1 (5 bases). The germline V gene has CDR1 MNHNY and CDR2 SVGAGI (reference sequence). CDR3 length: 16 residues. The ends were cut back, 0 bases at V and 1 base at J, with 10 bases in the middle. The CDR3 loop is CASSYSGAPSYNEQFF. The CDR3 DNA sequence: TGTGCCAGCAGTTACTCAGGGGCCCCTTCCTACAATGAGCAGTTCTTC.

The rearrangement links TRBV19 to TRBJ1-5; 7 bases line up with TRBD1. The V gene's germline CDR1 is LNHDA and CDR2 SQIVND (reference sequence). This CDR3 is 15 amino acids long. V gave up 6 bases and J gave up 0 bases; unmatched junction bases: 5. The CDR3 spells CASRPTGYSNQPQHF. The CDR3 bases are TGTGCCAGTAGACCGACAGGGTATAGCAATCAGCCCCAGCATTTT.

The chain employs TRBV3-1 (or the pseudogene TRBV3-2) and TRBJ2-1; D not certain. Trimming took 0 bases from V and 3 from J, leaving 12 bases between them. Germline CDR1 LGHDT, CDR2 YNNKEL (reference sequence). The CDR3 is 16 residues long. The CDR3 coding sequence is TGTGCCAGCAGCCAAGATCATGCCGGGTACTACAATGAGCAGTTCTTC. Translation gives CASSQDHAGYYNEQFF.

CDR3 sequence (DNA): TGTGCCAGCAGTTTAAGCCCTGGGGCCAACGTCCTGACTTTC. Its translation is CASSLSPGANVLTF. The chain joins TRBV6-4 to TRBJ2-6; D call uncertain. Germline CDR1 is MRHNA and CDR2 is SNTAGT. V lost 5 bases and J lost 2, with 7 bases in between. The length of the CDR3 is 14 residues.

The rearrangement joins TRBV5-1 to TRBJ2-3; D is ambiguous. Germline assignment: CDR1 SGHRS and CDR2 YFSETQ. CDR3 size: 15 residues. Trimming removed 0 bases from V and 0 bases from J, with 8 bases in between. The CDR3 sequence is CASSLGLESTDTQYF. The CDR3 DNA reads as TGCGCCAGCAGCTTGGGACTCGAGAGCACAGATACGCAGTATTTT.

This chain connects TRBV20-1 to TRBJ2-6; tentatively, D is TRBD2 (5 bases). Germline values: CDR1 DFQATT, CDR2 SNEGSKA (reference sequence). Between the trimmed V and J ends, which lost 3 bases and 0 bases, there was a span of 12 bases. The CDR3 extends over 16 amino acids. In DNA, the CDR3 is TGCAGTGCTAGTGAAACGAGGGCCTCTGGGGCCAACGTCCTGACTTTC. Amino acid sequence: CSASETRASGANVLTF.

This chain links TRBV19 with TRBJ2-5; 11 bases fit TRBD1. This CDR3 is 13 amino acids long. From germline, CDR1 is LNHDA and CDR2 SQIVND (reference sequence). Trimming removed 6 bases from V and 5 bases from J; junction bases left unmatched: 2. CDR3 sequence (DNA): TGTGCCAGTAGGGGACAGGGGGTGGAGACCCAGTACTTC. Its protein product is CASRGQGVETQYF.

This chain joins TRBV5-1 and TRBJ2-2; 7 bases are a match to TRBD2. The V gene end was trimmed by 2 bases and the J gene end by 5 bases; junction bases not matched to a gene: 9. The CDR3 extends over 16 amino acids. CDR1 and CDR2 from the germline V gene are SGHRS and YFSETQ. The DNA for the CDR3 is TGCGCCAGCAGCTTTTTTGGAGTAGCGGGTACCGGGGAGCTGTTTTTT. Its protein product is CASSFFGVAGTGELFF.

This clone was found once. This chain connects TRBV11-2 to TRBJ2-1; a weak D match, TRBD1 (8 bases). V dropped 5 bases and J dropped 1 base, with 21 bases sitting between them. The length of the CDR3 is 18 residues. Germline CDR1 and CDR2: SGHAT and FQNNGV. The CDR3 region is CASSKLRNRGGSYNEQFF. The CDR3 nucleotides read TGTGCCAGCAGCAAACTTCGGAACAGGGGGGGATCCTACAATGAGCAGTTCTTC.

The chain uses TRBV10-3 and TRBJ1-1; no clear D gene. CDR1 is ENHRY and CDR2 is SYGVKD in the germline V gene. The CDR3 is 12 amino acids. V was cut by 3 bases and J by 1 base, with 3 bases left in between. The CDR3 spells CAISEQNTEAFF. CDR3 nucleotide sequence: TGTGCCATCAGTGAACAGAACACTGAAGCTTTCTTT.